This T cell receptor beta chain was captured by sequencing in a study of shared clonotypes between healthy human individuals. Libraries were prepared by immunoSEQ multiplex PCR; TCRdb keeps only in-frame clonotypes and omits some of them. The table shows around 2,000,000 clones, with roughly 94% occurring only once. Within Nashville, Tennessee resided all donors, each a Caucasian adult. The CDR3 consists of 14 residues. The ends were cut back, 0 bases at V and 5 bases at J, with 10 bases in the middle. Per the germline V gene, CDR1 is SGHAT and CDR2 is FQNNGV. Sequences were obtained from naive CD4+ T cells sorted from blood. Described subset: CD45RA+ positively selected. The sequence was collected from a man between 18 and 29 years old in good health. The chain combines TRBV11-2 with TRBJ2-5; D is perhaps TRBD1 or TRBD2 (5 bases each). DNA of the CDR3: TGTGCCAGCAGCTTAGAAGGGACGTGGGAGACCCAGTACTTC. Translated, it gives CASSLEGTWETQYF.